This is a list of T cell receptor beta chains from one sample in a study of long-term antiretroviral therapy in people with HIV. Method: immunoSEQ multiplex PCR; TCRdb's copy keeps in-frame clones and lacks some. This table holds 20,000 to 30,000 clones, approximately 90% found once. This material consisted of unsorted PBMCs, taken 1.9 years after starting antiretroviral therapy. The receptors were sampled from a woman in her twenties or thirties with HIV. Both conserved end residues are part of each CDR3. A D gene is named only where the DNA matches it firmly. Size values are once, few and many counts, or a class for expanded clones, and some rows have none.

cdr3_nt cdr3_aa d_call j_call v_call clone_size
TGCGCCAGCAGCTTGGATGGGGGCCTAATGAACACTGAAGCTTTCTTT CASSLDGGLMNTEAFF NA TRBJ1-1 TRBV5-1 NA
TGTGCCACCAGCAGAGATCGAAGGAGCCTAAATGAAAAACTGTTTTTT CATSRDRRSLNEKLFF NA TRBJ1-4 TRBV15 NA
TGTGCCAGCAGCGTATATTCCGGGGAGCTGTTTTTT CASSVYSGELFF NA TRBJ2-2 TRBV9 NA
TGTGCCAGCAGCTTAGCCAGTTTAGTTATCACCGGGGAGCTGTTTTTT CASSLASLVITGELFF NA TRBJ2-2 TRBV7-8 few
TGTGCCAGCAGCCAAGCAGGGAACACTGAAGCTTTCTTT CASSQAGNTEAFF NA TRBJ1-1 TRBV14 NA
TGTGCCAGCAGTTTATCGATCGGGGCCGGCGCCGTAGCCAAAAACATTCAGTACTTC CASSLSIGAGAVAKNIQYF NA TRBJ2-4 TRBV27 NA
TGTGCCAGCAGCTCCGGGACGGGTTTTGCTGAAGCTTTCTTT CASSSGTGFAEAFF NA TRBJ1-1 TRBV7-2 NA
TGTGCCAGCAGTAGGGCGGGGTCTTCCTACGAGCAGTACTTC CASSRAGSSYEQYF NA TRBJ2-7 TRBV25-1 NA
TGCGCCAGCAGCCCCGGACAGGGGTTCGACAATGAGCAGTTCTTC CASSPGQGFDNEQFF TRBD1 TRBJ2-1 TRBV5-1 NA
TGTGCCAGCAGTTTGGAAAGGTCGCCTGGAAACACCATATATTTT CASSLERSPGNTIYF NA TRBJ1-3 TRBV27 NA
TGTGCCATCGGAAAGACGGGGACGGACACTGAAGCTTTCTTT CAIGKTGTDTEAFF NA TRBJ1-1 TRBV10-3 NA
TGTGCCAGCAGTTCGGACAGAAACACCGGGGAGCTGTTTTTT CASSSDRNTGELFF NA TRBJ2-2 TRBV9 few
TGTGCCAGCAAGGCGGTTATCACAGATACGCAGTATTTT CASKAVITDTQYF NA TRBJ2-3 TRBV2 NA
TGTGCCACAGGTGGGGACACCATAAAAATGGGCTCCTACAATGAGCAGTTCTTC CATGGDTIKMGSYNEQFF NA TRBJ2-1 TRBV19 once
TGTGCCAGCAGTGAACTCCCGGGATTGAACTATGGCTACACCTTC CASSELPGLNYGYTF NA TRBJ1-2 TRBV2 NA
TGTGCCAGTAGTATAGACGCGGGGGCCACCGGGGAGCTGTTTTTT CASSIDAGATGELFF NA TRBJ2-2 TRBV19 NA
TGCGCCAGCAGCCCCTCCTTTGCGGGGGGCCAAGAGACCCAGTACTTC CASSPSFAGGQETQYF TRBD2 TRBJ2-5 TRBV5-1 NA
TGTGCCAGCAGTTCCCGGACGGGGTCACCCCTCCACTTT CASSSRTGSPLHF NA TRBJ1-6 TRBV27 NA
TGTGCCAGCAGCTTACTTTTGAACACCGGGGAGCTGTTTTTT CASSLLLNTGELFF NA TRBJ2-2 TRBV7-3 NA
TGTGCCAGCAGGGAGCACGTAAGGAACACTGAAGCTTTCTTT CASREHVRNTEAFF NA TRBJ1-1 TRBV6-1 NA
TGTGCCAGCAGCCGGGACTCGCGGGGTGAAAAACTGTTTTTT CASSRDSRGEKLFF NA TRBJ1-4 TRBV11-2 once
TGTGCCAGCAGCGTGGGGGCCTCCGGCACCGGGGAGCTGTTTTTT CASSVGASGTGELFF NA TRBJ2-2 TRBV9 NA
TGTGCCAGCAGCTCAGGACAGGGCGATGAAGCTTTCTTT CASSSGQGDEAFF TRBD1 TRBJ1-1 TRBV7-9 NA
TGTGCCAGCAGCATACAGGGGTTTGGAACCGGGGAGCTGTTTTTT CASSIQGFGTGELFF NA TRBJ2-2 TRBV21-1 NA
TGTGCCAGTAGTCTCTCCTCCGGGCGCACTGAAGCTTTCTTT CASSLSSGRTEAFF NA TRBJ1-1 TRBV19 NA
TGTGCCAGCAGCTTAGAAGGGTATTCACCCCTCCACTTT CASSLEGYSPLHF NA TRBJ1-6 TRBV7-2 NA
TGCAGCGCACAGGGACTTGCGAACACTGAAGCTTTCTTT CSAQGLANTEAFF NA TRBJ1-1 TRBV29-1 NA